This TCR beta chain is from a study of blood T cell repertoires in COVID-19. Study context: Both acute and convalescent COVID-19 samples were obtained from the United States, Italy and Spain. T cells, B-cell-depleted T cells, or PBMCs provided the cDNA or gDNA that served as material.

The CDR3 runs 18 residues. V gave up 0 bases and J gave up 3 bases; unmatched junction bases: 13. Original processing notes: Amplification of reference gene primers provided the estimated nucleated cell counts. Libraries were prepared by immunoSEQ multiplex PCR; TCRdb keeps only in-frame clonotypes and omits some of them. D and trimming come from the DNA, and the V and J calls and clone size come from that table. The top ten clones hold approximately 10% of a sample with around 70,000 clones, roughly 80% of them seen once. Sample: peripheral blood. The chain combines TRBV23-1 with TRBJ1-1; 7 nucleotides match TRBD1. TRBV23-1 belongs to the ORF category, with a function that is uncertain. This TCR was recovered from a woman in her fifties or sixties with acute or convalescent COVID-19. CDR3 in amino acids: CASSQSPNATGMDTEAFF. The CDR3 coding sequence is TGCGCCAGCAGTCAATCCCCCAATGCGACAGGGATGGACACTGAAGCTTTCTTT.